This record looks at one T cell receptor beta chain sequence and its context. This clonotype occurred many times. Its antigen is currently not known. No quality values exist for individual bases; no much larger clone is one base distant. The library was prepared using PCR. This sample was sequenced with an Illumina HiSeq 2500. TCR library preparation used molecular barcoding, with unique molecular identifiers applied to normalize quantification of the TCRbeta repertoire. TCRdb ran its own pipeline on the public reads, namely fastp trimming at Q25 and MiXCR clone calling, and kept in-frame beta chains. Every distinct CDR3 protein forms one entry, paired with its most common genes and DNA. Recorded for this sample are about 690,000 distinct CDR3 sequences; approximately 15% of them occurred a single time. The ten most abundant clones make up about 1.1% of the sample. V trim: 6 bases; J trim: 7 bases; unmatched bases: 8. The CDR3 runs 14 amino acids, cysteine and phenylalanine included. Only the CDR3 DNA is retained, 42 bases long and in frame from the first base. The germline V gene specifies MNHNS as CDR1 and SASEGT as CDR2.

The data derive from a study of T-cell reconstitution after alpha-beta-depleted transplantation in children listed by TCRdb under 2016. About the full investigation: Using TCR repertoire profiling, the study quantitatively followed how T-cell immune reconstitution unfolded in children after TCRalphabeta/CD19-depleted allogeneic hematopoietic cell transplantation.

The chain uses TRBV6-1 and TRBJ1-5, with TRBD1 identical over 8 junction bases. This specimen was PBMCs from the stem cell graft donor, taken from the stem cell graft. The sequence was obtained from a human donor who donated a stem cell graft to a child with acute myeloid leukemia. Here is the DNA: TGTGCCAGCAGGAATGACAGGGGTGGGCAGCCCCAGCATTTT. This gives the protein CASRNDRGGQPQHF.